The clone carrying this T cell receptor (beta chain) was found many times. Germline-derived CDR1 and CDR2 are SGHTA and FQGNSA. This CDR3 has 13 residues. Trimming cost V 6 bases and J 2 bases, with 10 bases left between them. The data are from a study of spatial heterogeneity in lung cancer. Specified time point: sample taken at primary tumor resection. TCRdb reprocessed the 5' RACE reads via MiXCR and lists one record per CDR3 protein. The repertoire has 8,500 to 9,000 distinct CDR3 sequences, 4% to 5% of them found once; the top ten carry approximately 31%. Sequenced material: PBMCs, taken at surgery. This clonotype was obtained from a male donor with early-stage non-small cell lung cancer. V usage is TRBV7-2 and J usage is TRBJ2-5, with D possibly matching TRBD1 (5 bases). CDR3: CASRRGRQETQYF. CDR3 sequence (DNA): TGTGCCAGCAGAAGGGGCCGACAAGAGACCCAGTACTTC.